Listed here are 9 T cell receptor beta chains from one sample, sequenced in a study of CD8 T cells in Susac syndrome (dated by TCRdb to the late 2010s). The library was generated by the immunoSEQ multiplex PCR assay. RNA was extracted using the RNeasy kit, and about 0.45 to 1 ug of the RNA was reverse transcribed with random hexamers. TCRdb trimmed public reads at Q25 via fastp, called clones via MiXCR and kept in-frame beta chains. A single entry per CDR3 protein holds the most common genes and DNA from its merged rows. Here the sample has a few hundred thousand distinct CDR3 sequences; roughly 92% occur a single time. The ten biggest clones cover less than 0.15% of the sample. The sequenced sample was CD8+ T cells from PBMCs. Every receptor here comes from a human donor with multiple sclerosis.

This clonotype was seen a single time. This rearrangement joins TRBV24-1 to TRBJ1-1; no firm D call. CDR3 length: 15 residues. Germline V CDR1 and CDR2: KGHDR, SFDVKD. Trimming cost V 4 bases and J 5 bases, with 16 bases left between them. The CDR3, as DNA: TGTGCCACCAGTGACTCGGACGGAAGAGGGACTGAAGCTTTCTTT. Protein sequence: CATSDSDGRGTEAFF.

The rearrangement joins TRBV11-2 to TRBJ2-1; possibly TRBD2 for D (6 bases). The V end was cut by 10 bases, the J end by 4 bases, with 20 bases between. Germline CDR1 and CDR2: SGHAT and FQNNGV. This CDR3 has 15 residues. Here the CDR3 DNA reads TGTGCCATCACCCCGGGACTTGGAGTATACAATGAGCAGTTCTTC. Its protein is CAITPGLGVYNEQFF.

This clonotype is a singleton in its sample. The J gene is TRBJ2-3, the V gene TRBV12-3 or TRBV12-4; no clear D gene. V was shortened by 3 bases and J by 0 bases, with 7 bases between the two germline ends. This CDR3 region has 14 residues. CDR3 in DNA: TGTGCCAGCAGTTTTGGGCCTAGCACAGATACGCAGTATTTT. Amino acid sequence: CASSFGPSTDTQYF.

The CDR3: CAINGGVFNNEQFF. The CDR3 nucleotides read TGTGCCATCAATGGGGGGGTCTTCAACAATGAGCAGTTCTTC. V gene TRBV10-3 combines with J gene TRBJ2-1; 7 bases map to TRBD2. The CDR3 contains 14 residues. CDR1 ENHRY and CDR2 SYGVKD come from the germline V gene. V was pared by 7 bases and J by 5 bases, with 8 bases of the junction left unmatched.

This clonotype showed up just once. The V call is TRBV9, the J call TRBJ2-1, with TRBD2 matching 10 bases. V trimming: 3 bases; J trimming: 9 bases; junction bases outside the gene matches: 9. The CDR3 has 15 amino acids. Germline assignment: CDR1 SGDLS and CDR2 YYNGEE. The CDR3 region has the DNA TGTGCCAGCAGCGCAGCTAGCGGGAGCCAGGGTGAGCAGTTCTTC. Translated: CASSAASGSQGEQFF.

In its sample, this clonotype was seen once. V and J are TRBV19 and TRBJ2-1; D unresolved. Germline values: CDR1 LNHDA, CDR2 SQIVND (reference sequence). The CDR3 is made up of 15 amino acids. V was shortened by 3 bases and J by 5 bases, with 14 bases between the two germline ends. This chain's CDR3 is CASSIHRDINNEQFF. Here the CDR3 DNA reads TGTGCCAGTAGTATTCATAGGGATATTAACAATGAGCAGTTCTTC.

In this sample, this clonotype turned up a few times. The chain carries TRBV12-3 or TRBV12-4 and TRBJ2-7; tentatively, D is TRBD1 or TRBD2 (5 bases each). This CDR3 region has 13 residues. The V end lost 6 bases, the J end lost 2 bases, and 11 bases lay between the germline ends. The DNA of the CDR3 is TGTGCCAGCAGCCCGGGACGAGCCTACGAGCAGTACTTC. It codes for CASSPGRAYEQYF.

The chain combines TRBV2 with TRBJ1-1; tentative D call: TRBD1 (5 bases). The CDR3 is 12 amino acids. Germline V gene data show CDR1 as SNHLY and CDR2 as FYNNEI. With 6 bases removed from V and 4 bases from J, the gap between germline ends came to 9 bases. CDR3 nucleotides: TGTGCCAGCAGCGACAGTAGCACTGAAGCTTTCTTT. Protein product: CASSDSSTEAFF.

The genes are TRBV15 and TRBJ2-1; D not resolved. This CDR3 is built from 15 residues. Germline V gene data show CDR1 as LNHNV and CDR2 as YYDKDF (reference sequence). V was pared by 4 bases and J by 0 bases, with 10 bases between. The DNA for the CDR3 is TGTGCCACCAGCATAACAGCGAGCTCCTACAATGAGCAGTTCTTC. Translation: CATSITASSYNEQFF.